The sequence of this T cell receptor beta chain was determined in a study of T cell changes during pregnancy in multiple sclerosis. Here immunoSEQ multiplex PCR was the method, and the copy in TCRdb shows in-frame clones only, minus some. Among under 80,000 clones listed, roughly 86% were seen once. J was trimmed by 2 bases and V by 0 bases; bases with no gene match: 0. The CDR3 extends over 14 amino acids. Germline lookup yields CDR1 SGHTA and CDR2 FQGNSA. Source: peripheral blood, taken in the first trimester of pregnancy. The sequence was obtained from a female donor with multiple sclerosis, enrolled in a pregnancy study. This chain joins TRBV7-2 and TRBJ1-2; 7 bases agree with TRBD1. The CDR3 is CASSLAQGNYGYTF. As DNA, the CDR3 is TGTGCCAGCAGCTTAGCACAGGGGAACTATGGCTACACCTTC.